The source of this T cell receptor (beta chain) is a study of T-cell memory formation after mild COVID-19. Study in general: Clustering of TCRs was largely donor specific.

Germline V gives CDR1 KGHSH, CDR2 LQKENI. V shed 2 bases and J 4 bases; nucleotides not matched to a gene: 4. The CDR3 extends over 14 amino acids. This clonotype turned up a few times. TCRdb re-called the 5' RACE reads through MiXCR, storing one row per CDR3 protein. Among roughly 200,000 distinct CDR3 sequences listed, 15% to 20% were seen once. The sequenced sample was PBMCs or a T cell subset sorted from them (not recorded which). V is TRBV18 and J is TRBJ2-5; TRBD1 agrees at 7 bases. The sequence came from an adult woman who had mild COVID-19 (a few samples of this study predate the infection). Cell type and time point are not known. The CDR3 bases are TGTGCCAGCTCACCAAGACAGGGAAGAGAGACCCAGTACTTC. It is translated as CASSPRQGRETQYF.